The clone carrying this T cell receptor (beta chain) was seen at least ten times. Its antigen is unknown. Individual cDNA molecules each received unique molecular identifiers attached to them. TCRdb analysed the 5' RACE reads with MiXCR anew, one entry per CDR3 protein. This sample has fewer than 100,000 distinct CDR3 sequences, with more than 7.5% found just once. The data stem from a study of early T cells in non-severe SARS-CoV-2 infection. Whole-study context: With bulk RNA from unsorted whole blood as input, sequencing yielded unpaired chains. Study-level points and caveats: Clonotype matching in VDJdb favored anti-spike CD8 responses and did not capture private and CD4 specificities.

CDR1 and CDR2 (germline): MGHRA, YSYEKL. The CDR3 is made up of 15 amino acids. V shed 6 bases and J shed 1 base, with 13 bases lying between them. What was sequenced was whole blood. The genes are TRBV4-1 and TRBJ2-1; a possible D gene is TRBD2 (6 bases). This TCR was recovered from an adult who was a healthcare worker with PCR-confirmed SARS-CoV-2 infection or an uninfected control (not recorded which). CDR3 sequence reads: CASSLAYASYNEQFF. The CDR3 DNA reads TGCGCCAGCAGTCTAGCGTACGCTTCCTACAATGAGCAGTTCTTC.